The T cell receptor beta chain under discussion was sequenced for a study of Tregs in tolerant kidney transplant recipients. The study's findings and limits: Biological reproducibility was not directly addressed in this study. Validation in larger populations is needed because few patients were studied. Activated donor B cell expansion appeared to reveal the most relevant donor-specific TCRbeta repertoire.

Worth noting for this clone: No antigen is known for it.

Thawed PBMCs were FACS-sorted into unstimulated CD4+CD25+CD127- regulatory T cells, CD4+CD25- non-regulatory cells, CD4 and CD8 cells. Profiled with immunoSEQ multiplex PCR; TCRdb holds only in-frame clones, not every one. The profile shows 75,000 to 95,000 clones, approximately 92% of them singletons. The germline CDR1 and CDR2 sequences are SGHDN and FVKESK. Trimming at V came to 0 bases and at J to 6 bases, leaving 10 bases not matched to a gene. CDR3 length: 16 amino acids. The chain combines TRBV14 with TRBJ2-7, with 8 bases matching TRBD2. The clonotype comes from a human donor in good health. Sequencing was performed on CD8+ T cells from blood. The CDR3 bases are TGTGCCAGCAGCCAAGAGGGGACTAGAATTGTAGCCGAGCAGTACTTC. Translation: CASSQEGTRIVAEQYF.